This TCR beta chain appears in the sequencing data of a study of cytomegalovirus exposure and HLA in healthy donors. Germline CDR1 is MNHEY and CDR2 is SMNVEV (reference sequence). Trimming pared 4 bases from V and 0 bases from J, leaving 13 bases between. The CDR3 runs to 15 residues. PCR involved 60 Vbeta and 13 Jbeta primers. Profiled with immunoSEQ multiplex PCR; TCRdb holds only in-frame clones, not every one. The sample consists of about 120,000 clones, roughly 80% of them appearing once. The sequence was obtained from a woman aged 40 to 49 in good health and CMV-seropositive. The rearrangement joins TRBV27 to TRBJ2-7, with a weak D call TRBD1 (6 bases). Sequenced: PBMCs. The CDR3 sequence is CASSSTGIGSYEQYF. The CDR3 DNA reads TGTGCCAGCAGTTCCACAGGGATCGGCTCCTACGAGCAGTACTTC.